The 27 T cell receptor beta chains below come from one sample, sequenced in a study of T cells in Graves' hyperthyroidism and ophthalmopathy (dated by TCRdb to between 2018 and 2021). The library was obtained by multiplex PCR. These reads were obtained on an Illumina HiSeq 2000. Amplification of TCR beta CDR3 regions was carried out from RNA transcripts. The first round of RT-PCR for the TCR CDR3 was performed with the HTBI primer set and the Qiagen OneStep RT-PCR kit. TCRdb trimmed public reads at Q25 via fastp, called clones via MiXCR and kept in-frame beta chains. Every distinct CDR3 protein forms one entry, paired with its most common genes and DNA. The sample includes about 420,000 distinct CDR3 sequences, with 15% to 19% observed a single time. The biggest ten clones account for 13% to 15% of the sample. Sample: blood. The receptors originated from a woman between 18 and 30 years old with Graves' hyperthyroidism.

This clonotype was seen ten or more times. The V gene is TRBV12-3 or TRBV12-4, the J gene TRBJ1-5; no definite D call. This CDR3 contains 13 residues. With 4 bases removed from V and 9 bases from J, the gap between germline ends came to 13 bases. In nucleotides, the CDR3 is TGTGCCAGCAGTTCGACCACAGTTGGGCCCCAGCATTTT. It encodes CASSSTTVGPQHF.

This clonotype was recorded at least ten times. The rearrangement joins TRBV6-5 to TRBJ1-5; D might be TRBD1 (5 bases). Trimming left V 2 bases short and J 0 bases short, with 14 bases between. The CDR3 is made up of 17 amino acids. CDR1 MNHEY and CDR2 SVGAGI come from the germline V gene. The CDR3 here is CASSYRGSPYSNQPQHF. The DNA of the CDR3 is TGTGCCAGCAGTTACAGGGGCAGCCCGTATAGCAATCAGCCCCAGCATTTT.

The chain uses TRBV28 and TRBJ2-5; D is unclear. CDR1 is MDHEN, CDR2 SYDVKM, per germline. The CDR3 spans 11 residues. V lost 8 bases, J lost 6 bases, and 10 bases lay in between. The CDR3 DNA is TGTGCCAGCGGGCCCCGGCAGACCCAGTACTTC. As protein: CASGPRQTQYF.

This chain joins TRBV14 and TRBJ1-2; D gene uncertain. V lost 8 bases to trimming and J lost 5 bases, with 9 bases between them. Germline lookup yields CDR1 SGHDN and CDR2 FVKESK. There are 11 residues in the CDR3. The CDR3 DNA is TGTGCCAGCCTGCCCGAATATGGCTACACCTTC. Its translation: CASLPEYGYTF.

Regarding this clonotype: One end of the junction varies from germline; a read error may be responsible. This chain links TRBV28 with TRBJ2-1, with a possible D match to TRBD1 (6 bases). The germline V gene has CDR1 MDHEN and CDR2 SYDVKM. This CDR3 comprises 12 residues. CDR3 sequence (DNA): TGTGCCAGCAGCAACAGGGTCAATGAGCGGTTCTTC. This gives the protein CASSNRVNERFF.

This clonotype was counted many times. This sequence joins TRBV7-8 and TRBJ1-1; tentative D call: TRBD1 (5 bases). V was pared by 5 bases and J by 4 bases, with 17 bases between. Germline values: CDR1 SGHVS, CDR2 FQNEAQ. There are 15 residues in the CDR3. This CDR3 is CASSPEGIGGTEAFF. CDR3 nucleotides: TGTGCCAGCAGCCCCGAAGGGATTGGGGGCACTGAAGCTTTCTTT.

This clonotype was found many times. The CDR3 sequence is CASSRTTQYF. The CDR3 region has the DNA TGTGCCAGCAGTAGGACGACCCAGTACTTC. This sequence joins TRBV2 and TRBJ2-5, with D uncertain. The germline CDR1 and CDR2 sequences are SNHLY and FYNNEI. The CDR3 consists of 10 residues. Deletions cut 5 bases from V and 7 bases from J, with 5 bases between. The whole variable domain, filled in from reference TRBV2 and TRBJ2-5, reads EPEVTQTPSHQVTQMGQEVILRCVPISNHLYFYWYRQILGQKVEFLVSFYNNEISEKSEIFDDQFSVERPDGSNFTLKIRSTKLEDSAMYFCASSRTTQYFGPGTRLLVL.

The sample holds many counts of this clonotype. The chain has TRBV7-3 and TRBJ2-3; D may be TRBD2 (6 bases). V was cut by 3 bases and J by 3 bases, with 13 bases left in between. CDR1 and CDR2 from the germline V gene are SGHTA and FQGTGA. The CDR3 consists of 15 residues. CDR3 sequence reads: CASSLVGGVTDTQYF. The CDR3 DNA is TGTGCCAGCAGCTTGGTCGGGGGAGTGACAGATACGCAGTATTTT.

This chain joins TRBV28 and TRBJ2-5, with D perhaps matching TRBD2 (7 bases). Deletions cut 6 bases from V and 0 bases from J, with 20 bases between. The CDR3 contains 17 residues. The germline gives CDR1 MDHEN, CDR2 SYDVKM. The CDR3 nucleotides are TGTGCCAGCAGCCTACCCCCTGGGGGGGCTAACCAAGAGACCCAGTACTTC. Its protein is CASSLPPGGANQETQYF.

This clonotype was detected many times. The chain is built from TRBV11-2 and TRBJ2-5; D not certain. CDR3 length equals 14 residues. V was cut by 2 bases and J by 3 bases, with 10 bases left in between. Germline loops: CDR1 SGHAT, CDR2 FQNNGV. CDR3 nucleotide sequence: TGTGCCAGCAGCTTACCGGCAGGAGAAGAGACCCAGTACTTC. Its protein product is CASSLPAGEETQYF.

This chain links TRBV6-2 or TRBV6-3 with TRBJ2-7; D perhaps matches TRBD1 (5 bases). Germline lookup yields CDR1 MNHEY and CDR2 SVGEGT. CDR3 size: 14 residues. With 2 bases removed from V and 3 bases from J, the gap between germline ends came to 11 bases. For the CDR3, the DNA is TGTGCCAGCAGTTACGGTCAGGGTCTCTACGAGCAGTACTTC. Its protein is CASSYGQGLYEQYF.

The chain recombines TRBV5-4 with TRBJ2-7; TRBD2 is a possible D gene (5 bases). Trimming pared 2 bases from V and 2 bases from J, leaving 11 bases between. CDR1 and CDR2 from the germline V gene are SGHNT and YYREEE (reference sequence). CDR3 length equals 14 residues. In DNA form, the CDR3 reads TGTGCCAGCAGCTTCTATTCGGGGACCTACGAGCAGTACTTC. As protein: CASSFYSGTYEQYF.

This rearrangement joins TRBV29-1 to TRBJ2-3; no firm D call. Germline-derived CDR1 and CDR2 are SQVTM and ANQGSEA. The CDR3 runs 12 residues. Trimming left V 0 bases short and J 2 bases short, with 3 bases between. The DNA of the CDR3 is TGCAGCGTTGAAGACCACACAGATACGCAGTATTTT. Translated: CSVEDHTDTQYF.

This clonotype was seen repeatedly, ten times or more. The rearrangement uses TRBV11-2 and TRBJ2-5; D gene uncertain. The CDR3 spans 14 residues. Germline CDR1 reads SGHAT; CDR2 reads FQNNGV. Trimming pared 5 bases from V and 4 bases from J, leaving 14 bases between. In DNA form, the CDR3 reads TGTGCCAGCAGCCCGCCCCCGCTAGGAGAGACCCAGTACTTC. Translating gives CASSPPPLGETQYF.

There are many counts of this clonotype. The chain is built from TRBV20-1 and TRBJ1-6; D perhaps matches TRBD1 (5 bases). There are 15 residues in the CDR3. Looked up from germline, CDR1 is DFQATT and CDR2 is SNEGSKA (reference sequence). V lost 3 bases and J lost 5, with 14 bases in between. The CDR3 loop is CSARSRQLDNSPLHF. CDR3 DNA: TGCAGTGCTAGGTCTAGACAGTTAGATAATTCACCCCTCCACTTT.

In its sample, this clonotype was seen many times. The chain links TRBV28 to TRBJ1-1; possibly TRBD1 for D (6 bases). CDR1 is MDHEN and CDR2 is SYDVKM in the germline V gene. CDR3 length equals 13 residues. Trimming took 2 bases from V and 4 from J, leaving 8 bases between them. CDR3 protein: CASSLGDITEAFF. CDR3 coding DNA: TGTGCCAGCAGTTTAGGGGACATCACTGAAGCTTTCTTT.

This clonotype was seen a few times. The J gene is TRBJ2-7, the V gene TRBV5-4, with 10 bases matching TRBD2. The CDR3 totals 15 residues. From germline, CDR1 is SGHNT and CDR2 YYREEE (reference sequence). J was trimmed by 7 bases and V by 1 base; bases with no gene match: 8. CDR3: CASSLSAGGPEEQYF. Written as DNA, the CDR3 is TGTGCCAGCAGCTTGTCAGCGGGAGGGCCGGAGGAGCAGTACTTC.

This clonotype was recorded a few times. The genes are TRBV12-3 or TRBV12-4 and TRBJ2-7; perhaps TRBD2 as D (6 bases). V shed 6 bases and J shed 6 bases, with 21 bases lying between them. The CDR3 has 15 residues. In DNA form, the CDR3 reads TGTGCCAGCAGCCCCGGGTCGGAGGGGTTTGGCGAGCAGTACTTC. It translates to CASSPGSEGFGEQYF.

Turning to this clonotype: A much bigger clone sits one base away, suggesting this may be a read error. The chain links TRBV2 to TRBJ1-5; no clear D gene. Germline V gene sequence: CDR1 SNHLY, CDR2 FYNNEI. The CDR3 runs to 15 residues. CDR3 amino acids: CASSEEAASNQHQHF. The CDR3 bases are TGTGCCAGCAGTGAAGAGGCAGCCAGCAATCAGCACCAGCATTTT. The full variable domain, its missing parts supplied by reference TRBV2 and TRBJ1-5, is EPEVTQTPSHQVTQMGQEVILRCVPISNHLYFYWYRQILGQKVEFLVSFYNNEISEKSEIFDDQFSVERPDGSNFTLKIRSTKLEDSAMYFCASSEEAASNQHQHFGDGTRLSIL.

The chain carries TRBV5-6 and TRBJ1-2; 8 bases line up with TRBD1. This CDR3 has 13 residues. The germline V gene has CDR1 SGHDT and CDR2 YYEEEE. The ends lost 2 bases at V and 8 bases at J; junction bases unmatched: 5. This CDR3 is CASSFGQGVGYTF. CDR3 nucleotide sequence: TGTGCCAGCAGCTTCGGACAGGGTGTCGGCTACACCTTC. Looking up the rest from reference TRBV5-6 and TRBJ1-2 gives the full variable domain: DAGVTQSPTHLIKTRGQQVTLRCSPKSGHDTVSWYQQALGQGPQFIFQYYEEEERQRGNFPDRFSGHQFPNYSSELNVNALLLGDSALYLCASSFGQGVGYTFGSGTRLTVV.

Ten or more counts support this clonotype. This chain joins TRBV5-1 and TRBJ2-7, with D unclear. CDR1 and CDR2 (germline): SGHRS, YFSETQ. This CDR3 is 14 amino acids long. V was pared by 3 bases and J by 6 bases, with 16 bases between. CDR3 DNA: TGCGCCAGCAGCTGGGATGGCGGAAAGGGCGAGCAGTACTTC. Its translation: CASSWDGGKGEQYF.

The rearrangement joins TRBV20-1 to TRBJ2-1; 14 bases match TRBD2. Trimming took 5 bases from V and 9 from J; bases not matched to a gene: 3. The CDR3 is 13 amino acids. Germline CDR1 DFQATT, CDR2 SNEGSKA (reference sequence). The CDR3 loop reads CSASGLAGVEQFF. CDR3 bases: TGCAGTGCTTCGGGACTAGCGGGAGTTGAGCAGTTCTTC.

This clonotype was counted ten times or more. The rearrangement uses TRBV7-3 and TRBJ2-3, with unresolved D. V lost 0 bases and J 8 bases, leaving 15 bases between the germline ends. This CDR3 has 15 residues. Germline lookup yields CDR1 SGHTA and CDR2 FQGTGA. CDR3 loop: CASSLTGSSTGTQYF. The CDR3 bases are TGTGCCAGCAGCTTAACGGGGTCTAGTACGGGTACGCAGTATTTT.

This clonotype was counted many times. The chain links TRBV20-1 to TRBJ2-5, with TRBD1 matching over 11 bases. Per germline, CDR1 DFQATT and CDR2 SNEGSKA (reference sequence). The CDR3 totals 14 residues. Trimming cost V 7 bases and J 2 bases; bases outside gene matches: 6. CDR3 in DNA: TGCAGTGGCACGGACAGGGGGCTACAAGAGACCCAGTACTTC. It encodes CSGTDRGLQETQYF.

This clonotype was seen at least ten times. The chain carries TRBV29-1 and TRBJ1-1; D gene ambiguous. Per the germline V gene, CDR1 is SQVTM and CDR2 is ANQGSEA. Trimming removed 2 bases at V and 1 base at J, with 8 bases between. This CDR3 spans 13 amino acids. CDR3 loop: CSVERRGNTEAFF. CDR3 DNA: TGCAGCGTTGAAAGGCGTGGGAACACTGAAGCTTTCTTT.

This chain joins TRBV30 and TRBJ2-7, with 9 bases matching TRBD1. From germline, CDR1 is GTSNPN and CDR2 SVGIG (reference sequence). The CDR3 has 16 residues. Trimming cost V 4 bases and J 5 bases; bases outside gene matches: 15. The CDR3 DNA is TGTGCCTGGAAAAGACAGGGGGTAGGTACGGTAGACGAGCAGTACTTC. Residues: CAWKRQGVGTVDEQYF.

The chain uses TRBV10-2 and TRBJ2-5; 13 bases align to TRBD2. Germline V gene data show CDR1 as WSHSY and CDR2 as SAAADI. The V segment lost 6 bases and the J segment 5 bases; nucleotides outside the gene matches: 6. The CDR3 covers 15 residues. The CDR3, as DNA: TGCGCCAGCAGCCAATCGGGACTAGCGGGGGAGACCCAGTACTTC. Its translation is CASSQSGLAGETQYF.